The source of this T cell receptor beta chain is a study of cytomegalovirus exposure and HLA in healthy donors. PCR primers comprised 60 Vbeta and 13 Jbeta primers. Assay used: immunoSEQ multiplex PCR; TCRdb lists only in-frame clones, some missing. This sample has roughly 190,000 clones, with about three quarters found just once. The sequenced material came from PBMCs. This TCR was sampled from a woman in her thirties or forties in good health and CMV-seronegative.

The CDR3 DNA reads TGTGCCAGCAGCTTAAGAGGGCTAGCCCACAATGAGCAGTTCTTC. This translates into CASSLRGLAHNEQFF. The chain uses TRBV11-2 and TRBJ2-1, with D possibly matching TRBD2 (5 bases). The V end was cut by 2 bases, the J end by 5 bases, with 13 bases between. The germline V gene encodes CDR1 SGHAT and CDR2 FQNNGV. The CDR3 sequence is 15 residues long.